One and the same sample provided the 18 T cell receptor beta chains below, sequenced in a study of T cells after yellow fever vaccination. TCRdb ran MiXCR on the 5' RACE reads and lists one entry per CDR3 protein. The sample lists around 310,000 distinct CDR3 sequences; roughly 4.3% were seen once. This specimen was PBMCs, taken 15 days after the yellow fever booster vaccination. These TCRs come from a young man who received the YFV17D yellow fever vaccine.

This clonotype was recorded a few times. The chain links TRBV20-1 to TRBJ1-1; D remains unclear. Germline-derived CDR1 and CDR2 are DFQATT and SNEGSKA (reference sequence). The CDR3 length is 11 residues. Trimming took 1 base from V and 12 from J, leaving 12 bases between them. The CDR3 protein is CSARAQPWTFF. In DNA, the CDR3 is TGCAGTGCTAGAGCCCAGCCGTGGACTTTCTTT.

This clonotype came up many times. The J gene is TRBJ1-6, the V gene TRBV7-2, with D possibly TRBD1 on 6 matching bases. Germline V gives CDR1 SGHTA, CDR2 FQGNSA. V gave up 5 bases and J gave up 6 bases, with 11 bases separating them. The CDR3 runs 14 residues. CDR3 sequence: CASSLDSVNSPLHF. CDR3 sequence (DNA): TGTGCCAGCAGCCTGGACAGTGTTAATTCACCCCTCCACTTT.

This chain connects TRBV6-1 to TRBJ2-3; weak D call: TRBD1 (6 bases). Germline CDR1 MNHNS, CDR2 SASEGT. Trimming left V 1 base short and J 4 bases short, with 6 bases between. CDR3 length: 13 amino acids. The CDR3 region has the DNA TGTGCCAGCAGTGAAGGGACAGCAGATACGCAGTATTTT. This encodes CASSEGTADTQYF.

This clonotype turned up a few times. The chain combines TRBV24-1 with TRBJ2-3, with D hard to call. CDR3 length: 12 residues. From germline, CDR1 is KGHDR and CDR2 SFDVKD. Trimming left V 4 bases short and J 2 bases short, with 3 bases between. CDR3 region: CATSDYTDTQYF. The DNA of the CDR3 is TGTGCCACCAGTGACTACACAGATACGCAGTATTTT.

This clonotype was seen ten or more times. The chain joins TRBV7-2 to TRBJ1-5; 7 bases are shared with TRBD1. The CDR3 loop spans 15 amino acids. Germline lookup yields CDR1 SGHTA and CDR2 FQGNSA. The V gene end was trimmed by 5 bases and the J gene end by 3 bases; junction bases not matched to a gene: 7. The CDR3: CASSPQGGFNQPQHF. CDR3 in DNA: TGTGCCAGCAGCCCCCAGGGGGGATTCAATCAGCCCCAGCATTTT.

This clonotype was detected only a few times. V is TRBV4-1 and J is TRBJ2-1; the D is unclear. V was cut by 1 base and J by 8 bases, with 9 bases left in between. The CDR3 sequence is 13 residues long. CDR1 is MGHRA and CDR2 is YSYEKL in the germline V gene. The CDR3 loop reads CASSQVAPHEQFF. The DNA for the CDR3 is TGCGCCAGCAGCCAAGTGGCCCCCCATGAGCAGTTCTTC.

This clonotype was counted between two and nine times. The V and J genes are TRBV7-2 and TRBJ2-3; D is uncertain. CDR3 size: 13 residues. V gave up 5 bases and J gave up 4 bases, with 10 bases separating them. CDR1 and CDR2 from the germline V gene are SGHTA and FQGNSA. CDR3 loop: CASSPTGPDTQYF. CDR3 DNA: TGTGCCAGCAGCCCTACCGGGCCAGATACGCAGTATTTT.

This clonotype was recorded at least ten times. J is TRBJ2-4 and V is TRBV7-2; 7 bases are shared with TRBD2. The CDR3 has 14 residues. The V gene end was trimmed by 5 bases and the J gene end by 5 bases; junction bases not matched to a gene: 6. Looked up from germline, CDR1 is SGHTA and CDR2 is FQGNSA. The DNA of the CDR3 is TGTGCCAGCAGCCCAGCGGGACTCCAAAACATTCAGTACTTC. Amino acids: CASSPAGLQNIQYF. The whole variable domain, filled in from reference TRBV7-2 and TRBJ2-4, reads GAGVSQSPSNKVTEKGKDVELRCDPISGHTALYWYRQSLGQGLEFLIYFQGNSAPDKSGLPSDRFSAERTGGSVSTLTIQRTQQEDSAVYLCASSPAGLQNIQYFGAGTRLSVL.

This clonotype was seen many times. The V gene is TRBV5-8, the J gene TRBJ2-3; a weak D match, TRBD2 (6 bases). CDR3 size: 16 residues. The germline CDR1 and CDR2 sequences are SGHTS and YDEGEE. V was clipped by 4 bases and J by 1 base, with 16 bases between them. CDR3 sequence: CASSPAGGLGTDTQYF. In DNA form, the CDR3 reads TGTGCCAGCAGCCCGGCAGGAGGGTTGGGCACAGATACGCAGTATTTT.

The table lists this clonotype with many counts. This chain links TRBV9 with TRBJ1-5; D remains unclear. Deletions cut 4 bases from V and 3 bases from J, with 11 bases between. Germline V CDR1 and CDR2: SGDLS, YYNGEE. The CDR3 is 14 amino acids. CDR3 bases: TGTGCCAGCAGCCCTGCCAGACCCAATCAGCCCCAGCATTTT. Translation gives CASSPARPNQPQHF.

This clonotype has ten or more counts. This sequence joins TRBV2 and TRBJ2-1, with D perhaps TRBD1 (6 bases). V was clipped by 5 bases and J by 9 bases, with 11 bases between them. Germline assignment: CDR1 SNHLY and CDR2 FYNNEI. The CDR3 totals 12 residues. The CDR3 is CASSTTGIEQFF. CDR3 in DNA: TGTGCCAGCAGTACAACAGGGATTGAGCAGTTCTTC.

This clonotype was observed a few times. The CDR3 sequence: CAISELKGHGGELFF. For the CDR3, the DNA is TGTGCCATCAGTGAGCTGAAGGGGCATGGCGGGGAGCTGTTTTTT. This chain links TRBV10-3 with TRBJ2-2; the D gene is possibly TRBD1 (5 bases). Trimming pared 2 bases from V and 7 bases from J, leaving 14 bases between. The CDR3 runs to 15 residues. The germline gives CDR1 ENHRY, CDR2 SYGVKD.

This clonotype was picked up a small number of times. J is TRBJ2-3 and V is TRBV24-1, with D possibly called TRBD1 or TRBD2 (6 bases each). The CDR3 is 13 amino acids. Trimming left V 9 bases short and J 1 base short, with 10 bases between. Germline assignment: CDR1 KGHDR and CDR2 SFDVKD. CDR3 region: CATGGQGTDTQYF. Written as DNA, the CDR3 is TGTGCCACCGGGGGGCAGGGCACAGATACGCAGTATTTT.

This clonotype was observed at least ten times. This chain links TRBV11-2 with TRBJ2-2, with TRBD1 identical over 9 bases. Germline assignment: CDR1 SGHAT and CDR2 FQNNGV. The CDR3 loop spans 15 amino acids. V trimming: 4 bases; J trimming: 4 bases; junction bases outside the gene matches: 4. CDR3 nucleotide sequence: TGTGCCAGCAGCTCTTCGGGACAGGGCACCGGGGAGCTGTTTTTT. Amino acid sequence: CASSSSGQGTGELFF. Supplemented by reference TRBV11-2 and TRBJ2-2, the full variable domain reads EAGVAQSPRYKIIEKRQSVAFWCNPISGHATLYWYQQILGQGPKLLIQFQNNGVVDDSQLPKDRFSAERLKGVDSTLKIQPAKLEDSAVYLCASSSSGQGTGELFFGEGSRLTVL.

J is TRBJ1-5 and V is TRBV20-1; the D is unclear. The CDR3 runs to 11 residues. The V end lost 1 base, the J end lost 14 bases, and 12 bases lay between the germline ends. Germline V gene lookup returns CDR1 DFQATT and CDR2 SNEGSKA (reference sequence). DNA of the CDR3: TGCAGTGCTAGAGTCACCGACACCGAGCATTTT. It codes for CSARVTDTEHF.

This clonotype occurred a few times. The junction departs from the called germline gene at one end, perhaps through a read error. This chain uses TRBV6-2 or TRBV6-3 with TRBJ2-2; D remains ambiguous. Germline-derived CDR1 and CDR2 are MNHEY and SVGEGT. There are 15 residues in the CDR3. The CDR3 protein is CASSDSTWNTGELFF. In nucleotides, the CDR3 is TGTGCCAGCAGTGACTCCACCTGGAACACCGGGGAGCTGTTTTTT.

CDR3 protein: CSAKYLANGAAFF. For the CDR3, the DNA is TGCAGTGCTAAGTATTTGGCAAACGGGGCAGCTTTCTTT. The V gene is TRBV20-1, the J gene TRBJ1-1; TRBD1 might be the D (5 bases). The CDR3 is 13 residues long. The germline CDR1 and CDR2 sequences are DFQATT and SNEGSKA (reference sequence). V lost 4 bases to trimming and J lost 10 bases, with 19 bases between them.

This clonotype has only a few counts. The rearrangement joins TRBV7-3 to TRBJ2-1; TRBD1 matches 10 bases. The V and J ends lost 5 bases and 15 bases, in that order; junction bases with no gene match: 7. Per the germline V gene, CDR1 is SGHTA and CDR2 is FQGTGA. There are 12 residues in the CDR3. The CDR3 sequence is CASSTTGGERFF. CDR3 DNA: TGTGCCAGCAGCACGACAGGGGGCGAACGGTTCTTC.